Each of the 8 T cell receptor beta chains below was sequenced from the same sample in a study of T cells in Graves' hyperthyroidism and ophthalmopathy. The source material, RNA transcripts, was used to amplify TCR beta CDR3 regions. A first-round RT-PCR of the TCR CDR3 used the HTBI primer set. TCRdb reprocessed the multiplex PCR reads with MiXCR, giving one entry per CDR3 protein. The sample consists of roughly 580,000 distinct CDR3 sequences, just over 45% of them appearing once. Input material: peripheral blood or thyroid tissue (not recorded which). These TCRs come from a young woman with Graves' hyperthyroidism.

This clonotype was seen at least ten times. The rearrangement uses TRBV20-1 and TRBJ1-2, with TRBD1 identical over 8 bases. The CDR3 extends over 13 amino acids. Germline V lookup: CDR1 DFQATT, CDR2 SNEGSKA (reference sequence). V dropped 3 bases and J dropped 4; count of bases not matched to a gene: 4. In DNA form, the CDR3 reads TGCAGTGCTAGTGGGACAGGCAGCTATGGCTACACCTTC. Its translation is CSASGTGSYGYTF.

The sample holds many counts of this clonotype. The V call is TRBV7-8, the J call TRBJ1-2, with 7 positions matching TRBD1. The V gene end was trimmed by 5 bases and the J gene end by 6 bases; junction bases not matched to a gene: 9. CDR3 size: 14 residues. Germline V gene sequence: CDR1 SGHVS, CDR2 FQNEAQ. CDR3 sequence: CASSHRDSSNGYTF. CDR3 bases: TGTGCCAGCAGCCACCGGGACAGCTCCAATGGCTACACCTTC. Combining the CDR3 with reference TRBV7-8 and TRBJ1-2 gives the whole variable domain GAGVSQSPRYKVAKRGQDVALRCDPISGHVSLFWYQQALGQGPEFLTYFQNEAQLDKSGLPSDRFFAERPEGSVSTLKIQRTQQEDSAVYLCASSHRDSSNGYTFGSGTRLTVV.

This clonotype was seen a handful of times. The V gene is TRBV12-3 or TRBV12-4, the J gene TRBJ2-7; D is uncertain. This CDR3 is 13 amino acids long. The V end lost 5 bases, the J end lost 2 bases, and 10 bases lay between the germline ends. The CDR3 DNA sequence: TGTGCCAGCAGTCCGAATGTGGCCTACGAGCAGTACTTC. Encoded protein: CASSPNVAYEQYF.

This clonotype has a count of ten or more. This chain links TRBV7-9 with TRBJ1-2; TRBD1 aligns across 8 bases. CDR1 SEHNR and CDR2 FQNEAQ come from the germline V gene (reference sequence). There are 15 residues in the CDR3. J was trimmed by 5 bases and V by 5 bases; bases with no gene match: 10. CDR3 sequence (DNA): TGTGCCAGCAGCCCAGGACAGGGCATGGGTTATGGCTACACCTTC. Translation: CASSPGQGMGYGYTF.

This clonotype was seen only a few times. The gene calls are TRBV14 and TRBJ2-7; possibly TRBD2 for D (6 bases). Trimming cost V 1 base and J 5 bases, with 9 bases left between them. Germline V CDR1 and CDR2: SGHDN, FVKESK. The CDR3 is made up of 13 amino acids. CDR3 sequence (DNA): TGTGCCAGCAGCCAAGGACGGGAGCACGAGCAGTACTTC. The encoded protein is CASSQGREHEQYF.

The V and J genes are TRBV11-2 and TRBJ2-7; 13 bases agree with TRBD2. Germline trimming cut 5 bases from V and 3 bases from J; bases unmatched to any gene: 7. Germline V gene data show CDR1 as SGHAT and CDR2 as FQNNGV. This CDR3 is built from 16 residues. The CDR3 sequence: CASSALAGGENYEQYF. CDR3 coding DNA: TGTGCCAGCAGCGCACTAGCGGGAGGGGAGAACTACGAGCAGTACTTC.

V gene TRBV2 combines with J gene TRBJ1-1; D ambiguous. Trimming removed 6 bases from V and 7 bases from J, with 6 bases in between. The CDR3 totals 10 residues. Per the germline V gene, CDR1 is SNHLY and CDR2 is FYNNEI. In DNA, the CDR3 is TGTGCCAGCAGAAAGGGTGAAGCTTTCTTT. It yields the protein CASRKGEAFF.

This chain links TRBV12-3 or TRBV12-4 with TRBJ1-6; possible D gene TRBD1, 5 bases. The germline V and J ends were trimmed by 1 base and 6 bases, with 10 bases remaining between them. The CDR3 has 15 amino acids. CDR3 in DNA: TGTGCCAGCAGTTTAGAGGGGACGCCTAATTCACCCCTCCACTTT. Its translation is CASSLEGTPNSPLHF.